This TCR beta chain was sequenced for a study of cytomegalovirus exposure and HLA in healthy donors. Whole-study results and caveats: Analysis was carried out at a later point, and it linked a missense DCLRE1C variant to TCR beta V- and J-gene trimming.

PCR employed 60 Vbeta and 13 Jbeta primers. Clones were read by immunoSEQ multiplex PCR, and TCRdb kept only the in-frame ones, dropping some. The table includes about 67,000 clones, 65% to 70% detected once. CDR1 and CDR2 from the germline V gene are SGHVS and FQNEAQ. CDR3 length: 15 amino acids. The ends were cut back, 0 bases at V and 8 bases at J, with 16 bases in the middle. Comment on this clone: What it binds is not known.

The sample consisted of PBMCs. The sequence was collected from a woman aged 25 to 39 in good health and CMV-seronegative. V gene TRBV7-8 combines with J gene TRBJ1-2, with D uncertain. The CDR3 bases are TGTGCCAGCAGCTTAGCGAGCGCCAGAGGGTCAGGCTACACCTTC. Translated, it gives CASSLASARGSGYTF.